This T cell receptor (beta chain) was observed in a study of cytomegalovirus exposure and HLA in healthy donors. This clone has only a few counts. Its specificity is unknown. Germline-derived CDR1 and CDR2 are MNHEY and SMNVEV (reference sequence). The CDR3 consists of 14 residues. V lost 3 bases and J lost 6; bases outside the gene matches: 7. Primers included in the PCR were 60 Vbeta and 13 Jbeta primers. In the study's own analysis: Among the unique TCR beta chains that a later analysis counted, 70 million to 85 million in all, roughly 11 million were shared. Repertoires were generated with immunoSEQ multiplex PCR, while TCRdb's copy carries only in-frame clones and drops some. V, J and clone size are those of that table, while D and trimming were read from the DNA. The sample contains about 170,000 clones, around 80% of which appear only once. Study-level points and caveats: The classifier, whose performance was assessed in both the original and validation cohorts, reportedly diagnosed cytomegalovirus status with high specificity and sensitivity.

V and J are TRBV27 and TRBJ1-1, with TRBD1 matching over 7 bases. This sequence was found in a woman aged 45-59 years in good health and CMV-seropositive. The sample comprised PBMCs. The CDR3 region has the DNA TGTGCCAGCAGTTTGCTAGGGGGCCTTGCTGAAGCTTTCTTT. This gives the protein CASSLLGGLAEAFF.